The following is a T cell receptor beta chain sequence with its context. What it binds is unknown. The data are from a study of cytomegalovirus exposure and HLA in healthy donors. Study overall: An earlier analysis found fewer than 120 million unique TCR beta sequences from 150 million to 200 million T cells. Findings and caveats of the study: Segments of the TCR beta V type were, in most cases, productive about 90% or about 30% of the time in an earlier analysis. V- and J-gene trimming in TCR beta was tied to a missense DCLRE1C variant by an analysis performed later.

With 60 Vbeta and 13 Jbeta primers, the PCR was carried out. Assay used: immunoSEQ multiplex PCR; TCRdb lists only in-frame clones, some missing. The data hold 140,000 or so clones, with roughly 78% observed a single time. With 0 bases clipped from V and 8 bases from J, the junction kept 19 bases outside the gene matches. CDR1 is SGHRS, CDR2 YFSETQ, per germline. This CDR3 contains 18 residues. The sequencing input was PBMCs. The TCR sequence derives from a female donor in good health and CMV-seronegative. The chain employs TRBV5-1 and TRBJ1-2; 7 positions match TRBD1. This CDR3 is CASSLAGFGQGDWSGYTF. Here the CDR3 DNA reads TGCGCCAGCAGCTTGGCCGGGTTCGGCCAGGGGGATTGGAGCGGCTACACCTTC.